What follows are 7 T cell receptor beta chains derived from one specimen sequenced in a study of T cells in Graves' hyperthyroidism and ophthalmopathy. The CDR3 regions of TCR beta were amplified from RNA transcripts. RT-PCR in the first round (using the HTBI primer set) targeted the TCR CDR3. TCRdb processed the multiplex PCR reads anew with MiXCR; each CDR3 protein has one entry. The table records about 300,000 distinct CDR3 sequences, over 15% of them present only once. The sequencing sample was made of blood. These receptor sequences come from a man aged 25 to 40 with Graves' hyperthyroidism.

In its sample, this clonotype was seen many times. CDR3 in DNA: TGTGCCAGCAGTTTATTACGAGACCAGAACACTGAAGCTTTCTTT. Protein sequence: CASSLLRDQNTEAFF. This chain joins TRBV28 and TRBJ1-1, with D hard to call. Trimming cost V 1 base and J 1 base, with 10 bases left between them. Germline V gene sequence: CDR1 MDHEN, CDR2 SYDVKM. This CDR3 spans 15 amino acids.

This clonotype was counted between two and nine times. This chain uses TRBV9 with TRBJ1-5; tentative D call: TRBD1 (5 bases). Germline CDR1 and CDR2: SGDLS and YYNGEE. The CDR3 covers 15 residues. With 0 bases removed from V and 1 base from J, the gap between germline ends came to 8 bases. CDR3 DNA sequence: TGTGCCAGCAGCGTAGATGGGGGGAGCAATCAGCCCCAGCATTTT. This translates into CASSVDGGSNQPQHF. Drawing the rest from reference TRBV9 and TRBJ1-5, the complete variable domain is DSGVTQTPKHLITATGQRVTLRCSPRSGDLSVYWYQQSLDQGLQFLIQYYNGEERAKGNILERFSAQQFPDLHSELNLSSLELGDSALYFCASSVDGGSNQPQHFGDGTRLSIL.

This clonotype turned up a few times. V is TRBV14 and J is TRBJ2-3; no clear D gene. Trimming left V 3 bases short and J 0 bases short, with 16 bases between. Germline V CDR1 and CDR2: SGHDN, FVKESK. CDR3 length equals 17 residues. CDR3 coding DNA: TGTGCCAGCAGCCACGTCTCGGCAGTAGGAAGCACAGATACGCAGTATTTT. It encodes CASSHVSAVGSTDTQYF.

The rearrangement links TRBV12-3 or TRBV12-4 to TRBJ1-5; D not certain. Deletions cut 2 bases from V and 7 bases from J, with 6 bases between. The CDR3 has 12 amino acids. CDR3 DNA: TGTGCCAGCAGTTTACCCGAGCAGCCCCAGCATTTT. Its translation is CASSLPEQPQHF.

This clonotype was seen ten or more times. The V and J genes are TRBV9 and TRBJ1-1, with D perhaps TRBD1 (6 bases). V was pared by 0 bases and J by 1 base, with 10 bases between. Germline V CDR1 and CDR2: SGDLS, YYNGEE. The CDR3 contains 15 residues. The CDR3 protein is CASSVEIRGNTEAFF. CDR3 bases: TGTGCCAGCAGCGTAGAGATCAGGGGGAACACTGAAGCTTTCTTT.

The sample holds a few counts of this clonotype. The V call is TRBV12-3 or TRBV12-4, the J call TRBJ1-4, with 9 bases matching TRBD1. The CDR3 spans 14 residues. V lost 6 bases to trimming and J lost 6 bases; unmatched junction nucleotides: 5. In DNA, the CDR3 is TGTGCCAGCAGACAGGGGGCGATTGATGAAAAACTGTTTTTT. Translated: CASRQGAIDEKLFF.

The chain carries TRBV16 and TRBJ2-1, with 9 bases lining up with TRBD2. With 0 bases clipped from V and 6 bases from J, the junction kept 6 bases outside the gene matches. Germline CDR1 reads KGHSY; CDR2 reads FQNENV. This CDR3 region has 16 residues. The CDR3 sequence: CASSQSGGRAGNEQFF. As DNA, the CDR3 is TGTGCCAGCAGCCAATCGGGCGGGAGGGCCGGCAATGAGCAGTTCTTC.